The 5 T cell receptor beta chains presented below share a single source sample, sequenced in a study of tumor and adjacent non-tumor tissue in lung cancer (dated by TCRdb to the late 2010s). RNA was isolated from bulk unsorted tissue, and RNA quality was assessed with a NanoDrop ND-1000 and an Agilent 2100. The library was built by means of multiplex PCR. TCRdb shows the sequencer as Illumina HiSeq 2500. TCRbeta libraries were built by three rounds of nested PCR using primers (Table S4), following protocols modified from ARM-PCR. The public reads were quality trimmed at Q25 with fastp and then assembled into clones with MiXCR by TCRdb, keeping productive beta chains. Records with the same CDR3 protein are collapsed into one entry carrying the most frequent genes and DNA. The sample table contains some 120,000 distinct CDR3 sequences; only one count was recorded for approximately 71% of them. Clones ranked in the top ten supply more than 10% of the sample.

Specimen: lung tumor tissue. The source of these receptors is a man aged 25-45 years with non-small cell lung cancer.

The V gene is TRBV20-1, the J gene TRBJ1-2; D unresolved. This CDR3 is built from 11 residues. Germline V gene sequence: CDR1 DFQATT, CDR2 SNEGSKA (reference sequence). The CDR3 sequence is CRAPPDLGYTF. CDR3 sequence (DNA): TGCAGAGCCCCCCCGGACCTTGGCTACACCTTC.

This clonotype was detected many times. The rearrangement links TRBV6-2 or TRBV6-3 to TRBJ2-1; D perhaps matches TRBD1 (7 bases). The germline V and J ends were trimmed by 4 bases and 7 bases, with 17 bases remaining between them. In germline, CDR1 is MNHEY, CDR2 SVGEGT. The CDR3 length is 15 residues. The CDR3 loop is CASSFGQVGRNEQFF. The CDR3 DNA reads as TGTGCCAGCAGTTTCGGACAGGTGGGGAGGAATGAGCAGTTCTTC.

Many counts were recorded for this clonotype. The chain links TRBV20-1 to TRBJ2-1; 15 bases agree with TRBD2. CDR1 is DFQATT, CDR2 SNEGSKA, per germline (reference sequence). The CDR3 is made up of 19 amino acids. The V and J ends lost 0 bases and 0 bases, in that order; junction bases with no gene match: 6. In DNA, the CDR3 is TGCAGTGCTAGAGATGGGACTAGCGGGGGGAGGCGCTCCTACAATGAGCAGTTCTTC. Amino acids: CSARDGTSGGRRSYNEQFF.

This clonotype appeared a few times. A much larger clone lies one base from this, so it may be a read error. This chain uses TRBV5-6 with TRBJ1-6; the D gene is possibly TRBD1 (5 bases). Germline V CDR1 and CDR2: SGHDT, YYEEEE. This CDR3 spans 13 amino acids. V was shortened by 5 bases and J by 7 bases, with 10 bases between the two germline ends. The CDR3 sequence: CASRWDGNSPLHF. The DNA for the CDR3 is TGTGCCAGCAGATGGGACGGGAATTCACCCCTCCACTTT.

A word on this clonotype: This may arise from a read error, as a much more abundant clone is one base away. This rearrangement joins TRBV6-5 to TRBJ2-2; D gene ambiguous. This CDR3 has 13 amino acids. CDR1 and CDR2 from the germline V gene are MNHEY and SVGAGI. The DNA of the CDR3 is TGTGCCAGCAAAGAGCCGAACGCCGGGGAGCTGTTTTTT. It is translated as CASKEPNAGELFF.